Each of the 30 T cell receptor beta chains below was sequenced from the same sample in a study of cytomegalovirus exposure and HLA in healthy donors. The PCR used 60 Vbeta and 13 Jbeta primers. The assay was immunoSEQ multiplex PCR, and TCRdb's table has in-frame clones only and misses some. The sample records under 65,000 clones, approximately 82% being singletons. The sample comprised PBMCs. Every receptor here comes from a woman aged 18-30 years in good health and CMV-seronegative.

The rearrangement uses TRBV7-3 and TRBJ2-1; 8 nucleotides line up with TRBD2. CDR3 length: 15 residues. Germline lookup yields CDR1 SGHTA and CDR2 FQGTGA. V was clipped by 6 bases and J by 10 bases; unmatched bases: 14. CDR3 region: CASSPAGVTSGEQFF. The CDR3 DNA reads as TGTGCCAGCAGTCCAGCGGGAGTAACCTCAGGGGAGCAGTTCTTC.

This rearrangement joins TRBV6-5 to TRBJ2-7; 8 bases line up with TRBD2. The germline gives CDR1 MNHEY, CDR2 SVGAGI. The CDR3 contains 13 residues. V trimming: 6 bases; J trimming: 7 bases; junction bases outside the gene matches: 8. In DNA form, the CDR3 reads TGTGCCAGCAGAGCCGGGACTAGGAGGGAGCAGTACTTC. Translated, it gives CASRAGTRREQYF.

The chain joins TRBV14 to TRBJ1-1, with D perhaps TRBD1 (5 bases). Trimming stripped 5 bases from V and 5 bases from J, with 21 bases between. Looked up from germline, CDR1 is SGHDN and CDR2 is FVKESK. The CDR3 is 16 amino acids. This chain's CDR3 is CASSYGSPGLRTEAFF. CDR3 DNA: TGTGCCAGCAGCTATGGCTCACCAGGGCTCAGGACTGAAGCTTTCTTT.

This chain links TRBV10-2 with TRBJ2-1, with 8 nucleotides matching TRBD2. The CDR3 sequence is 14 residues long. Germline trimming cut 3 bases from V and 4 bases from J; bases unmatched to any gene: 2. Germline V CDR1 and CDR2: WSHSY, SAAADI. The CDR3 loop reads CASSEAGAYNEQFF. CDR3 DNA sequence: TGCGCCAGCAGTGAAGCGGGAGCATACAATGAGCAGTTCTTC.

The J gene is TRBJ2-7, the V gene TRBV10-3; 7 positions agree with TRBD2. CDR3 length: 11 residues. With 6 bases clipped from V and 12 bases from J, the junction kept 8 bases outside the gene matches. CDR1 ENHRY and CDR2 SYGVKD come from the germline V gene. The CDR3 bases are TGTGCCATCAGCTCTGGGGGGGACTGGTACTTC. Protein sequence: CAISSGGDWYF.

The rearrangement links TRBV19 to TRBJ1-5, with D perhaps TRBD1 (5 bases). V lost 4 bases and J 4 bases, leaving 8 bases between the germline ends. The CDR3 is 13 residues long. Germline V gene lookup returns CDR1 LNHDA and CDR2 SQIVND (reference sequence). DNA of the CDR3: TGTGCCAGTAGTACCCAGGGTAATCAGCCCCAGCATTTT. Translating gives CASSTQGNQPQHF. Looking up the rest from reference TRBV19 and TRBJ1-5 gives the full variable domain: DGGITQSPKYLFRKEGQNVTLSCEQNLNHDAMYWYRQDPGQGLRLIYYSQIVNDFQKGDIAEGYSVSREKKESFPLTVTSAQKNPTAFYLCASSTQGNQPQHFGDGTRLSIL.

The gene calls are TRBV5-1 and TRBJ1-5, with a weak D call TRBD1 (5 bases). CDR1 is SGHRS and CDR2 is YFSETQ in the germline V gene. This CDR3 is 16 amino acids long. Trimming stripped 0 bases from V and 3 bases from J, with 13 bases between. The CDR3 bases are TGCGCCAGCAGCTTGGGCGACAGTCCTTTCAATCAGCCCCAGCATTTT. Encoded protein: CASSLGDSPFNQPQHF.

The rearrangement uses TRBV5-1 and TRBJ2-2; 10 bases map to TRBD2. This CDR3 comprises 17 residues. Germline values: CDR1 SGHRS, CDR2 YFSETQ. The J segment lost 1 base and the V segment lost 0 bases, leaving 3 bases of the junction unmatched. The CDR3 spells CASSLDSSGGNTGELFF. CDR3 coding DNA: TGCGCCAGCAGCTTGGATTCTAGCGGGGGGAACACCGGGGAGCTGTTTTTT.

The V and J genes are TRBV5-1 and TRBJ2-7, with 10 bases identical to TRBD1. Germline V gene data show CDR1 as SGHRS and CDR2 as YFSETQ. V gave up 3 bases and J gave up 3 bases; unmatched junction bases: 6. The CDR3 is 15 amino acids. DNA of the CDR3: TGCGCCAGCAGCTCCGGGACAGGGGTGATCTACGAGCAGTACTTC. It codes for CASSSGTGVIYEQYF.

This clone was detected only once. The chain links TRBV4-1 to TRBJ2-5, with D uncertain. V was cut by 0 bases and J by 7 bases, with 9 bases left in between. The CDR3 is 13 amino acids. The germline V gene encodes CDR1 MGHRA and CDR2 YSYEKL. As DNA, the CDR3 is TGCGCCAGCAGCCAAGATTTCCCCCGGACCCAGTACTTC. Protein: CASSQDFPRTQYF.

This clone was seen more than once but under ten times. The rearrangement joins TRBV30 to TRBJ1-1; D not resolved. V lost 7 bases and J 2 bases, leaving 17 bases between the germline ends. The germline V gene has CDR1 GTSNPN and CDR2 SVGIG (reference sequence). This CDR3 comprises 14 residues. The chain's CDR3 is CALARAVLNTEAFF. As DNA, the CDR3 is TGTGCCTTGGCGAGGGCTGTTCTAAACACTGAAGCTTTCTTT.

CDR3 bases: TGTGCCACCGGGCAAGGACTAGCGGGAGACGAGCAGTACTTC. Protein product: CATGQGLAGDEQYF. The rearrangement links TRBV27 to TRBJ2-7; TRBD2 agrees at 13 bases. The CDR3 is 14 residues long. From germline, CDR1 is MNHEY and CDR2 SMNVEV (reference sequence). V was pared by 10 bases and J by 5 bases, with 8 bases of the junction left unmatched.

The CDR3 sequence: CASSFRGTLRGTNEKLFF. The CDR3 nucleotides read TGTGCCAGCAGTTTTCGCGGGACCCTAAGGGGAACTAATGAAAAACTGTTTTTT. The rearrangement uses TRBV28 and TRBJ1-4; D perhaps matches TRBD1 (5 bases). This CDR3 has 18 residues. CDR1 is MDHEN, CDR2 SYDVKM, per germline. V was cut by 3 bases and J by 1 base, with 18 bases left in between.

This sequence joins TRBV6-6 and TRBJ1-5; D is possibly TRBD1 (5 bases). Trimming took 6 bases from V and 0 from J, leaving 12 bases between them. This CDR3 is 15 amino acids long. Per germline, CDR1 MNHNY and CDR2 SVGAGI (reference sequence). CDR3 nucleotide sequence: TGTGCCAGCAGCCAGGGTCGCGATAGCAATCAGCCCCAGCATTTT. It is translated as CASSQGRDSNQPQHF.

The chain uses TRBV29-1 and TRBJ2-3, with TRBD1 matching over 7 bases. The CDR3 is 19 residues long. Germline V gene data show CDR1 as SQVTM and CDR2 as ANQGSEA. The trim removed 6 bases at V and 4 bases at J, leaving 25 bases unmatched. CDR3 loop: CSVTPGWGFRDSRADTQYF. The DNA of the CDR3 is TGCAGCGTCACCCCGGGCTGGGGCTTCCGGGACAGTAGGGCAGATACGCAGTATTTT.

This clone has only a few counts. V gene TRBV7-8 combines with J gene TRBJ2-7, with D hard to call. CDR1 and CDR2 from the germline V gene are SGHVS and FQNEAQ. Deletions cut 1 base from V and 2 bases from J, with 3 bases between. The CDR3 sequence is 12 residues long. CDR3 sequence (DNA): TGTGCCAGCAGCTTAGTCACCTACGAGCAGTACTTC. This sequence encodes CASSLVTYEQYF. Based on the CDR3 plus reference TRBV7-8 and TRBJ2-7, the full variable domain is GAGVSQSPRYKVAKRGQDVALRCDPISGHVSLFWYQQALGQGPEFLTYFQNEAQLDKSGLPSDRFFAERPEGSVSTLKIQRTQQEDSAVYLCASSLVTYEQYFGPGTRLTVT.

This rearrangement joins TRBV6-4 to TRBJ2-1; tentative D call: TRBD2 (5 bases). CDR1 MRHNA and CDR2 SNTAGT come from the germline V gene. The CDR3 runs to 15 residues. V was shortened by 3 bases and J by 4 bases, with 13 bases between the two germline ends. CDR3 sequence reads: CASSEGSGNYNEQFF. For the CDR3, the DNA is TGTGCCAGCAGTGAAGGGAGCGGAAATTACAATGAGCAGTTCTTC.

The sample holds a few counts of this clone. The chain links TRBV7-6 to TRBJ1-1; weak D call: TRBD1 (6 bases). The CDR3 totals 14 residues. Trimming took 1 base from V and 11 from J, leaving 17 bases between them. Per germline, CDR1 SGHVS and CDR2 FNYEAQ. The CDR3 region is CASSLERTGSRAFF. CDR3 sequence (DNA): TGTGCCAGCAGCTTAGAGAGAACAGGGAGTCGGGCTTTCTTT.

CDR3 nucleotides: TGTGCCAGCAGCTTAGCGATGGGGAGAACTAGCGGGTCCCTCTCCTACGAGCAGTACTTC. Protein sequence: CASSLAMGRTSGSLSYEQYF. V usage is TRBV7-8 and J usage is TRBJ2-7; 9 positions match TRBD2. CDR3 length: 20 amino acids. The V and J ends lost 0 bases and 0 bases, in that order; junction bases with no gene match: 15. Germline values: CDR1 SGHVS, CDR2 FQNEAQ.

This clone was seen just once. The gene calls are TRBV6-5 and TRBJ1-5; TRBD1 matches at 7 bases. This CDR3 is 14 amino acids long. V was pared by 5 bases and J by 5 bases, with 6 bases of the junction left unmatched. Germline V lookup: CDR1 MNHEY, CDR2 SVGAGI. CDR3 nucleotides: TGTGCCAGCAGTAGACAGGGTCGGTATCAGCCCCAGCATTTT. This gives the protein CASSRQGRYQPQHF.

This clone was counted only a few times. Other DNA sequences in the same sample also yield this CDR3. The chain couples TRBV28 to TRBJ1-2; D call uncertain. The CDR3 is 11 residues long. Trimming stripped 2 bases from V and 7 bases from J, with 5 bases between. From germline, CDR1 is MDHEN and CDR2 SYDVKM. The CDR3 region is CASSLGLGYTF. As DNA, the CDR3 is TGTGCCAGCAGTTTAGGGCTTGGCTACACCTTC.

The chain uses TRBV11-1 and TRBJ2-1, with 16 bases lining up with TRBD2. This CDR3 spans 15 amino acids. V dropped 5 bases and J dropped 8; count of bases not matched to a gene: 3. Germline CDR1 reads SGHAT; CDR2 reads FQDESV (reference sequence). The CDR3 DNA is TGTGCCAGCAGCCCCGGGACTAGCGGGAGGGATGAGCAGTTCTTC. Protein: CASSPGTSGRDEQFF.

The chain links TRBV7-3 to TRBJ2-2; 13 positions match TRBD2. Trimming at V came to 5 bases and at J to 5 bases, leaving 8 bases not matched to a gene. The length of the CDR3 is 17 residues. The germline CDR1 and CDR2 sequences are SGHTA and FQGTGA. The CDR3 region is CASSPQLAGGRTGELFF. As DNA, the CDR3 is TGTGCCAGCAGCCCTCAACTAGCGGGAGGGAGGACCGGGGAGCTGTTTTTT.

V gene TRBV29-1 combines with J gene TRBJ1-1; D is undetermined. V lost 7 bases and J 6 bases, leaving 12 bases between the germline ends. The CDR3 loop spans 11 amino acids. Germline lookup yields CDR1 SQVTM and CDR2 ANQGSEA. The CDR3 nucleotides read TGCAGCGCCGATATTGGGCCTGAAGCTTTCTTT. Amino acids: CSADIGPEAFF.

The chain joins TRBV27 to TRBJ2-4; 11 bases map to TRBD2. Per germline, CDR1 MNHEY and CDR2 SMNVEV (reference sequence). Trimming at V came to 6 bases and at J to 12 bases, leaving 16 bases not matched to a gene. The CDR3 loop spans 16 amino acids. The CDR3 loop is CASSQTSGGFRVGQYF. The CDR3, as DNA: TGTGCCAGCAGCCAAACTAGCGGGGGTTTCAGAGTTGGTCAGTACTTC.

The chain carries TRBV28 and TRBJ1-2; D perhaps matches TRBD1 (5 bases). V was cut by 4 bases and J by 3 bases, with 12 bases left in between. CDR3 size: 14 residues. In germline, CDR1 is MDHEN, CDR2 SYDVKM. CDR3 nucleotides: TGTGCCAGCAGTTCCGACAGTCCCTACTATGGCTACACCTTC. Its translation: CASSSDSPYYGYTF.

The chain links TRBV7-6 to TRBJ2-7, with TRBD2 matching 8 bases. The germline V gene encodes CDR1 SGHVS and CDR2 FNYEAQ. This CDR3 has 16 residues. V shed 5 bases, J shed 0 bases, and the junction held 9 bases outside the gene matches. CDR3 bases: TGTGCCAGCAGCAAAAGTATAGCGGGACGCTCCTACGAGCAGTACTTC. Translating gives CASSKSIAGRSYEQYF.

This clone was seen more than once but under ten times. The chain joins TRBV11-3 to TRBJ2-7, with TRBD2 matching over 8 bases. Germline assignment: CDR1 SGHNT and CDR2 YENEEA. The CDR3 sequence is 14 residues long. V gave up 2 bases and J gave up 5 bases; unmatched junction bases: 5. CDR3 nucleotides: TGTGCCAGCAGCTTAAGCGGGAGCGGGCACGAGCAGTACTTC. Its translation: CASSLSGSGHEQYF.

This rearrangement joins TRBV10-3 to TRBJ1-5, with 7 nucleotides matching TRBD1. Germline CDR1 reads ENHRY; CDR2 reads SYGVKD. J gave up 3 bases and V 3 bases, and 2 bases lay outside the gene matches. The CDR3 has 14 residues. The chain's CDR3 is CAISDRGSNQPQHF. The CDR3 region has the DNA TGTGCCATCAGTGACAGGGGGTCCAATCAGCCCCAGCATTTT.

This clone was observed a single time. The chain joins TRBV5-1 to TRBJ2-6; the match to TRBD1 covers 9 bases. Trimming removed 3 bases from V and 0 bases from J; junction bases left unmatched: 7. The length of the CDR3 is 18 residues. Germline loops: CDR1 SGHRS, CDR2 YFSETQ. The CDR3 nucleotides are TGCGCCAGCAGCTGGGTGACAGGGGGTCCCTCTGGGGCCAACGTCCTGACTTTC. Translating it yields CASSWVTGGPSGANVLTF.